These T cell receptor beta chains were read from a single sample in a study of cytotoxic CD8 clonotypes in ibrutinib-treated CLL. Clones were sequenced by immunoSEQ multiplex PCR, and TCRdb holds only the in-frame ones, with some missing. The data show approximately 190,000 clones, with 70% seen just once and 5.5% to 6% held by the top ten. Specimen: PBMCs, collected after 12 months of ibrutinib treatment. These TCRs come from a human donor with chronic lymphocytic leukemia. CDR3s include the opening cysteine and the closing phenylalanine or tryptophan. Fields, in order: J gene, V gene, D gene, clone size, CDR3 DNA, CDR3 protein. The D gene is left open where the match is weak. The size entry is marked missing in some rows and otherwise reads once, few, many or a size class.

J gene: TRBJ1-2; V gene: TRBV11-2; D gene: -; clone size: -; CDR3 DNA: TGTGCCAGCAGCCCGGGGGTGAACTATGGCTACACCTTC; CDR3 protein: CASSPGVNYGYTF
J gene: TRBJ1-1; V gene: TRBV7-9; D gene: TRBD1; clone size: -; CDR3 DNA: TGTGCCAGCAGCCTGGGACAGGGGAGGACTGAAGCTTTCTTT; CDR3 protein: CASSLGQGRTEAFF
J gene: TRBJ1-5; V gene: TRBV9; D gene: -; clone size: medium-sized; CDR3 DNA: TGTGCCAGCAGCGTATATAGCAATCAGCCCCAGCATTTT; CDR3 protein: CASSVYSNQPQHF
J gene: TRBJ1-3; V gene: TRBV6-5; D gene: -; clone size: -; CDR3 DNA: TGTGCCAGCAGTTACCGGGCGCGGTCCTCTGGAAACACCATATATTTT; CDR3 protein: CASSYRARSSGNTIYF
J gene: TRBJ2-3; V gene: TRBV5-1; D gene: -; clone size: -; CDR3 DNA: TGCGCCAGCAGCTTGGAGGTGGGCACAGATACGCAGTATTTT; CDR3 protein: CASSLEVGTDTQYF
J gene: TRBJ1-1; V gene: TRBV5-1; D gene: -; clone size: -; CDR3 DNA: TGCGCCAGCAGCTTGGCCTCGGGGGGTCGAGTAGCTTTCTTT; CDR3 protein: CASSLASGGRVAFF
J gene: TRBJ1-3; V gene: TRBV7-6; D gene: -; clone size: few; CDR3 DNA: TGTGCCAGCAGGGAGGGGGGGTTCTCTGGAAACACCATATATTTT; CDR3 protein: CASREGGFSGNTIYF
J gene: TRBJ2-1; V gene: TRBV18; D gene: -; clone size: -; CDR3 DNA: TGTGCCAGCTCAGGGGACTTCGGTGAGCAGTTCTTC; CDR3 protein: CASSGDFGEQFF
J gene: TRBJ1-2; V gene: TRBV7-9; D gene: TRBD1; clone size: -; CDR3 DNA: TGTGCCAGCAGCTCGGGCTCAGGGGGCTATGGCTACACCTTC; CDR3 protein: CASSSGSGGYGYTF
J gene: TRBJ2-1; V gene: TRBV5-1; D gene: TRBD1; clone size: -; CDR3 DNA: TGCGCCAGCAGCTTGGTGACAGGGGAGGCTTACAATGAGCAGTTCTTC; CDR3 protein: CASSLVTGEAYNEQFF
J gene: TRBJ2-3; V gene: TRBV29-1; D gene: TRBD2; clone size: -; CDR3 DNA: TGCAGCGTCCAACCGGGAGGCGGCACAGATACGCAGTATTTT; CDR3 protein: CSVQPGGGTDTQYF
J gene: TRBJ1-4; V gene: TRBV18; D gene: -; clone size: -; CDR3 DNA: TGTGCCAGCTCGCCCCAGGGGTCTGGTGAAAAACTGTTTTTT; CDR3 protein: CASSPQGSGEKLFF
J gene: TRBJ2-7; V gene: TRBV29-1; D gene: -; clone size: many; CDR3 DNA: TGCAGCGTTGTCGAGAACTCCTACGAGCAGTACTTC; CDR3 protein: CSVVENSYEQYF
J gene: TRBJ2-7; V gene: TRBV28; D gene: TRBD2; clone size: few; CDR3 DNA: TGTGCCAGCACCCCCGGCGGCGGGAGGCCCGACGAGCAGTACTTC; CDR3 protein: CASTPGGGRPDEQYF
J gene: TRBJ1-1; V gene: TRBV25-1; D gene: -; clone size: -; CDR3 DNA: TGTGCCAGCAGTACGGGGCCACCAACTACTGAAGCTTTCTTT; CDR3 protein: CASSTGPPTTEAFF
J gene: TRBJ2-5; V gene: TRBV7-7; D gene: TRBD2; clone size: -; CDR3 DNA: TGTGCTAGCAGCATGGGACTAGCGGGAGGAGAGACCCAGTACTTC; CDR3 protein: CASSMGLAGGETQYF
J gene: TRBJ1-2; V gene: TRBV30; D gene: -; clone size: -; CDR3 DNA: TGTGCCTGGAGTTTGGGCAGCTATGGCTACACCTTC; CDR3 protein: CAWSLGSYGYTF
J gene: TRBJ2-2; V gene: TRBV5-1; D gene: TRBD2; clone size: -; CDR3 DNA: TGCGCCAGCCGCGCTAGCGGGGGTAACACCGGGGAGCTGTTTTTT; CDR3 protein: CASRASGGNTGELFF
J gene: TRBJ2-1; V gene: TRBV14; D gene: -; clone size: -; CDR3 DNA: TGTGCCAGCAGATCACCCGAGGGGGGGAGCTCCTACAATGAGCAGTTCTTC; CDR3 protein: CASRSPEGGSSYNEQFF
J gene: TRBJ1-2; V gene: TRBV7-9; D gene: -; clone size: -; CDR3 DNA: TGTGCCAGCAGCTTATGGGGTGCGGGCGGCTACACCTTC; CDR3 protein: CASSLWGAGGYTF
J gene: TRBJ2-3; V gene: TRBV4-2; D gene: TRBD2; clone size: few; CDR3 DNA: TGTGCCAGCAGCACGACCGGGGGGAGAGCTACGCAGTATTTT; CDR3 protein: CASSTTGGRATQYF
J gene: TRBJ1-2; V gene: TRBV6-5; D gene: -; clone size: -; CDR3 DNA: TGTGCCAGCAGAATCAGGGCCCGAGAAGGCTACACCTTC; CDR3 protein: CASRIRAREGYTF
J gene: TRBJ2-3; V gene: TRBV2; D gene: -; clone size: -; CDR3 DNA: TGTGCCAGCAGTGAAGCCTACCAGAACTCCCGCCGGGATACGCAGTATTTT; CDR3 protein: CASSEAYQNSRRDTQYF
J gene: TRBJ1-3; V gene: TRBV6-6; D gene: -; clone size: -; CDR3 DNA: TGTGCCAGCAGTTACCAGGGAGCCGGAAACACCATATATTTT; CDR3 protein: CASSYQGAGNTIYF
J gene: TRBJ1-2; V gene: TRBV14; D gene: -; clone size: -; CDR3 DNA: TGTGCCAGCAGCCAACAAAACTATGGCTACACCTTC; CDR3 protein: CASSQQNYGYTF
J gene: TRBJ2-3; V gene: TRBV28; D gene: -; clone size: once; CDR3 DNA: TGTGCCAGCAGTCGGGGACGTACAGATACGCAGTATTTT; CDR3 protein: CASSRGRTDTQYF
J gene: TRBJ2-3; V gene: TRBV5-1; D gene: -; clone size: -; CDR3 DNA: TGCGCCAGCAGCTTGGGCTGGGGAGATACGCAGTATTTT; CDR3 protein: CASSLGWGDTQYF
J gene: TRBJ2-3; V gene: TRBV10-2; D gene: TRBD2; clone size: -; CDR3 DNA: TGCGCCAGCAGGAGGGGACTAGCGGGGTTCGTGGATACGCAGTATTTT; CDR3 protein: CASRRGLAGFVDTQYF
J gene: TRBJ1-3; V gene: TRBV5-1; D gene: TRBD1; clone size: -; CDR3 DNA: TGCGCCAGCAGTTCGACAGGGTCCTCTGGAAACACCATATATTTT; CDR3 protein: CASSSTGSSGNTIYF
J gene: TRBJ1-6; V gene: TRBV27; D gene: -; clone size: few; CDR3 DNA: TGTGCCAGCAGTTGGGGGCAGTCAGGCTCACCCCTCCACTTT; CDR3 protein: CASSWGQSGSPLHF
J gene: TRBJ2-1; V gene: TRBV6-5; D gene: -; clone size: -; CDR3 DNA: TGTGCCAGCAGACCGGACGGATACAATGAGCAGTTCTTC; CDR3 protein: CASRPDGYNEQFF
J gene: TRBJ2-1; V gene: TRBV18; D gene: TRBD1; clone size: -; CDR3 DNA: TGTGCCAGCTCACTTACCGGGACAGTCTACAATGAGCAGTTCTTC; CDR3 protein: CASSLTGTVYNEQFF
J gene: TRBJ1-6; V gene: TRBV7-9; D gene: TRBD1; clone size: -; CDR3 DNA: TGTGCCAGCAGCTCGGACAGGCAAAACTCACCCCTCCACTTT; CDR3 protein: CASSSDRQNSPLHF
J gene: TRBJ1-2; V gene: TRBV6-1; D gene: TRBD1; clone size: -; CDR3 DNA: TGTGCCAGCGATAGGGACAGGAGAGCGGGGGGCTACACCTTC; CDR3 protein: CASDRDRRAGGYTF
J gene: TRBJ1-2; V gene: TRBV9; D gene: -; clone size: -; CDR3 DNA: TGTGCCAGCAGCGTAGCAATTGGGCAGGCCTATGGCTACACCTTC; CDR3 protein: CASSVAIGQAYGYTF
J gene: TRBJ1-4; V gene: TRBV15; D gene: TRBD1; clone size: -; CDR3 DNA: TGTGCCACCAGCAGACCGGACAGGCCAAATGAAAAACTGTTTTTT; CDR3 protein: CATSRPDRPNEKLFF
J gene: TRBJ1-1; V gene: TRBV6-5; D gene: -; clone size: -; CDR3 DNA: TGTGCCAGCAGCTTACAGGGTGTTGAGAGTGAAGCTTTCTTT; CDR3 protein: CASSLQGVESEAFF
J gene: TRBJ2-6; V gene: TRBV7-3; D gene: -; clone size: -; CDR3 DNA: TGTGCCAGCAGTCGATCCTCTGGGGCCAACGTCCTGACTTTC; CDR3 protein: CASSRSSGANVLTF
J gene: TRBJ1-2; V gene: TRBV18; D gene: -; clone size: few; CDR3 DNA: TGTGCCAGCTCACCACGGTGGCAGAACTATGGCTACACCTTC; CDR3 protein: CASSPRWQNYGYTF
J gene: TRBJ2-1; V gene: TRBV7-2; D gene: -; clone size: once; CDR3 DNA: TGTGCCAGCAGCCCGGGGAGGAACGGTTACAATGAGCAGTTCTTC; CDR3 protein: CASSPGRNGYNEQFF
J gene: TRBJ2-2; V gene: TRBV7-2; D gene: -; clone size: -; CDR3 DNA: TGTGCCAGCAGCTTAGCCGGAGGGTCAACCGGGGAGCTGTTTTTT; CDR3 protein: CASSLAGGSTGELFF
J gene: TRBJ2-1; V gene: TRBV7-3; D gene: TRBD1; clone size: -; CDR3 DNA: TGTGCCAGCAGCCCGGGCAGGGGGAATGAGCAGTTCTTC; CDR3 protein: CASSPGRGNEQFF
J gene: TRBJ1-2; V gene: TRBV4-3; D gene: -; clone size: -; CDR3 DNA: TGCGCCAGCAGCCAAGAATCTCGACAGGCCTATGGCTACACCTTC; CDR3 protein: CASSQESRQAYGYTF
J gene: TRBJ2-5; V gene: TRBV6-5; D gene: TRBD1; clone size: once; CDR3 DNA: TGTGCCAGCAGGAGGACAGGGGGGCAGGAGACCCAGTACTTC; CDR3 protein: CASRRTGGQETQYF
J gene: TRBJ2-7; V gene: TRBV27; D gene: -; clone size: few; CDR3 DNA: TGTGCCAGCAGTTTAGACAGCACCTACGAGCAGTACTTC; CDR3 protein: CASSLDSTYEQYF
J gene: TRBJ2-3; V gene: TRBV27; D gene: TRBD2; clone size: -; CDR3 DNA: TGTGCCAGCAGTTTAACCCCGGTAGCGGGACCCACAGATACGCAGTATTTT; CDR3 protein: CASSLTPVAGPTDTQYF